The 4 T cell receptor beta chains given below trace back to one sample, sequenced in a study of cytomegalovirus exposure and HLA in healthy donors. The PCR had 60 Vbeta and 13 Jbeta primers. Produced via immunoSEQ multiplex PCR; TCRdb's table is partial and in-frame only. The table lists 150,000 to 200,000 clones, 84% of them singletons. Specimen: PBMCs. Receptors originate from a man in his forties or fifties in good health and CMV-seropositive.

The count of this clone is one. This rearrangement joins TRBV7-8 to TRBJ1-6, with TRBD1 matching over 8 bases. The CDR3 length is 15 residues. Germline values: CDR1 SGHVS, CDR2 FQNEAQ. Trimming removed 5 bases from V and 8 bases from J; junction bases left unmatched: 8. In nucleotides, the CDR3 is TGTGCCAGCAGCGCTTCCCGACAGGGGTATTCACCCCTCCACTTT. Its translation: CASSASRQGYSPLHF.

The chain has TRBV15 and TRBJ2-5; 8 nucleotides line up with TRBD2. The junction had 5 bases not matched to a gene; V was cut back by 5 bases and J by 3 bases. Germline V gene data show CDR1 as LNHNV and CDR2 as YYDKDF (reference sequence). This CDR3 has 14 residues. The CDR3 nucleotides read TGTGCCACCAGCTCCCGGGGGGGCAAAGAGACCCAGTACTTC. This gives the protein CATSSRGGKETQYF.

This chain links TRBV9 with TRBJ1-1; TRBD1 matches at 8 bases. V dropped 3 bases and J dropped 3; count of bases not matched to a gene: 4. Germline CDR1 is SGDLS and CDR2 is YYNGEE. The CDR3 runs 14 residues. The CDR3 region is CASSAGQGHTEAFF. CDR3 nucleotide sequence: TGTGCCAGCAGCGCCGGACAGGGACACACTGAAGCTTTCTTT.

CDR3 sequence reads: CASSLRLAGTPDTQYF. In nucleotides, the CDR3 is TGTGCCAGCAGCTTAAGACTAGCGGGAACCCCAGATACGCAGTATTTT. The V call is TRBV7-3, the J call TRBJ2-3; TRBD2 matches 11 bases. Unmatched junction bases numbered 4, after V lost 1 base and J lost 4 bases. This CDR3 has 16 residues. Germline CDR1 is SGHTA and CDR2 is FQGTGA. Full variable domain (missing parts from reference TRBV7-3 and TRBJ2-3): GAGVSQTPSNKVTEKGKYVELRCDPISGHTALYWYRQSLGQGPEFLIYFQGTGAADDSGLPNDRFFAVRPEGSVSTLKIQRTERGDSAVYLCASSLRLAGTPDTQYFGPGTRLTVL.